The next 18 T cell receptor beta chains were all read from a single sample in a study of human T cells and chemical hapten exposure. A single record per CDR3 protein comes from TCRdb applying MiXCR to the RACE reads. Of around 330,000 distinct CDR3 sequences listed, about 5.4% are singletons. The time point: pre-sensitization, week 0. The treatment is: therapeutic diphenylcyclopropenone sensitization with weekly scalp DPC. The specimen comprised whole blood, sampled in connection with sensitization to the hapten diphenylcyclopropenone (DPC). Receptor source: a woman aged 18-30 years with alopecia areata. Some clones in this sample may be carry-over from other donors' samples.

This clonotype has a count of ten or more. The V gene is TRBV14, the J gene TRBJ1-2; TRBD1 agrees at 8 bases. After removal of 3 bases from V and 5 bases from J, the junction contained 5 bases not matched to a gene. The CDR3 is 14 amino acids. Germline CDR1 reads SGHDN; CDR2 reads FVKESK. DNA for the CDR3: TGTGCCAGCAGCCAGAGACGGACAGGGTATGGCTACACCTTC. Translating gives CASSQRRTGYGYTF.

As DNA, the CDR3 is TGTGCCACCAGCAGAGATGCCCCCGGGACAGGGATCAATCAGCCCCAGCATTTT. This translates into CATSRDAPGTGINQPQHF. V gene TRBV15 combines with J gene TRBJ1-5, with TRBD1 matching 9 bases. CDR1 and CDR2 from the germline V gene are LNHNV and YYDKDF (reference sequence). The CDR3 spans 18 residues. The junction had 9 bases not matched to a gene; V was cut back by 0 bases and J by 3 bases.

There are many counts of this clonotype. In nucleotides, the CDR3 is TGTGCCAGCTCACCACTAGGGGGCCCGCCCTACGAGCAGTACTTC. Amino acids: CASSPLGGPPYEQYF. This sequence joins TRBV18 and TRBJ2-7; 7 nucleotides align to TRBD1. This CDR3 is 15 amino acids long. The ends lost 1 base at V and 2 bases at J; junction bases unmatched: 5. The germline V gene encodes CDR1 KGHSH and CDR2 LQKENI.

This clonotype was observed a few times. CDR3 DNA: TGTGCCAGCAGCTCCGGACTCAGTCTGGATAGCGGGCAGTATTTT. Its protein product is CASSSGLSLDSGQYF. The chain recombines TRBV7-9 with TRBJ2-3; possibly TRBD2 for D (6 bases). Germline V CDR1 and CDR2: SEHNR, FQNEAQ (reference sequence). The CDR3 runs to 15 residues. V lost 4 bases and J lost 11, with 22 bases in between.

This clonotype was seen at least ten times. This chain joins TRBV14 and TRBJ2-7, with D possibly being TRBD1 (6 bases). V lost 3 bases to trimming and J lost 7 bases, with 19 bases between them. CDR1 and CDR2 (germline): SGHDN, FVKESK. The CDR3 length is 15 residues. CDR3 region: CASSHPRRIGGEQYF. In DNA form, the CDR3 reads TGTGCCAGCAGCCATCCCCGCAGGATAGGGGGAGAGCAGTACTTC.

This clonotype has at least ten counts. In DNA form, the CDR3 reads TGTGCCAGCAGCCAAGAAGACAATGTGAACACTGAAGCTTTCTTT. Protein: CASSQEDNVNTEAFF. The J gene is TRBJ1-1, the V gene TRBV4-2; D gene uncertain. The germline gives CDR1 LGHNA, CDR2 YNFKEQ. V lost 0 bases and J 0 bases, leaving 8 bases between the germline ends. CDR3 length: 15 residues.

This clonotype was seen repeatedly, ten times or more. V is TRBV15 and J is TRBJ2-5; the match to TRBD2 covers 10 bases. Germline trimming cut 3 bases from V and 1 base from J; bases unmatched to any gene: 11. CDR3 size: 18 residues. Germline V gives CDR1 LNHNV, CDR2 YYDKDF (reference sequence). The CDR3 loop is CATSRAGLAHRTQETQYF. CDR3 nucleotides: TGTGCCACCAGCAGGGCGGGACTAGCGCATAGGACCCAAGAGACCCAGTACTTC.

In this sample, this clonotype turned up a few times. The chain recombines TRBV6-6 with TRBJ2-7; 7 positions agree with TRBD1. The germline V gene encodes CDR1 MNHNY and CDR2 SVGAGI (reference sequence). CDR3 size: 14 residues. Losses at the gene ends were 2 bases for V and 13 bases for J; bases not matched to a gene: 14. In DNA form, the CDR3 reads TGTGCCAGCAGTTACCGACAGGCGACAGGGAAAACCTACTTC. Residues: CASSYRQATGKTYF.

This clonotype was detected ten times or more. V usage is TRBV7-9 and J usage is TRBJ1-1; no reliable D call. V lost 3 bases and J 0 bases, leaving 8 bases between the germline ends. Looked up from germline, CDR1 is SEHNR and CDR2 is FQNEAQ (reference sequence). The CDR3 totals 14 residues. This CDR3 is CASSFARMNTEAFF. In DNA form, the CDR3 reads TGTGCCAGCAGCTTCGCCAGAATGAACACTGAAGCTTTCTTT.

This clonotype appeared many times. The CDR3 region has the DNA TGCAGCGTTGAAGATCCTGAAAGGGATTACGAGCAGTACTTC. This sequence encodes CSVEDPERDYEQYF. The V gene is TRBV29-1, the J gene TRBJ2-7; D is uncertain. The germline V and J ends were trimmed by 0 bases and 4 bases, with 13 bases remaining between them. The CDR3 contains 14 residues. Germline V lookup: CDR1 SQVTM, CDR2 ANQGSEA.

The chain employs TRBV5-1 and TRBJ1-4, with D unresolved. V was clipped by 5 bases and J by 0 bases, with 17 bases between them. This CDR3 contains 17 residues. Germline CDR1 SGHRS, CDR2 YFSETQ. The DNA for the CDR3 is TGCGCCAGCAGACGGACGTACGAGCAGGCAACTAATGAAAAACTGTTTTTT. Its protein is CASRRTYEQATNEKLFF. Full variable domain (missing parts from reference TRBV5-1 and TRBJ1-4): KAGVTQTPRYLIKTRGQQVTLSCSPISGHRSVSWYQQTPGQGLQFLFEYFSETQRNKGNFPGRFSGRQFSNSRSEMNVSTLELGDSALYLCASRRTYEQATNEKLFFGSGTQLSVL.

The table lists this clonotype with a few counts. V usage is TRBV7-9 and J usage is TRBJ1-4; tentative D call: TRBD1 (5 bases). Germline CDR1 reads SEHNR; CDR2 reads FQNEAQ (reference sequence). Trimming left V 2 bases short and J 11 bases short, with 12 bases between. The CDR3 loop spans 13 amino acids. The CDR3: CASSLTAEGKLFF. CDR3 bases: TGTGCCAGCAGCTTAACGGCAGAGGGGAAACTGTTTTTT.

The table lists this clonotype with many counts. One end of the junction does not line up with germline, which may come from a read error. The chain links TRBV6-4 to TRBJ2-3; 14 bases fit TRBD2. Germline V gene data show CDR1 as MRHNA and CDR2 as SNTAGT. CDR3 length equals 18 residues. Written as DNA, the CDR3 is TGTGCCAGCAGTGACGGCGGGACTAGCGGGGGCAGCATAGATACGCAGTATTTT. Translation: CASSDGGTSGGSIDTQYF.

This clonotype was counted ten times or more. The J gene is TRBJ2-5, the V gene TRBV7-2; 8 bases agree with TRBD1. J was trimmed by 2 bases and V by 5 bases; bases with no gene match: 7. The V gene's germline CDR1 is SGHTA and CDR2 FQGNSA. CDR3 length: 15 residues. The CDR3: CASSPEGQVQETQYF. The CDR3 DNA reads TGTGCCAGCAGCCCCGAGGGACAGGTACAAGAGACCCAGTACTTC.

This clonotype occurred many times. V gene TRBV12-3 or TRBV12-4 combines with J gene TRBJ2-7; D is undetermined. The germline V and J ends were trimmed by 3 bases and 2 bases, with 8 bases remaining between them. The CDR3 is 13 amino acids. The CDR3 protein is CASSFRAAYEQYF. The DNA for the CDR3 is TGTGCCAGCAGTTTTCGGGCCGCCTACGAGCAGTACTTC.

In this sample, this clonotype turned up a few times. The chain is built from TRBV7-2 and TRBJ2-3; 10 nucleotides line up with TRBD1. In germline, CDR1 is SGHTA, CDR2 FQGNSA. The CDR3 is 17 residues long. Trimming at V came to 2 bases and at J to 5 bases, leaving 10 bases not matched to a gene. Written as DNA, the CDR3 is TGTGCCAGCAGCTTACGCGGGACAGGGGTAACAGTAGATACGCAGTATTTT. Protein: CASSLRGTGVTVDTQYF.

This chain connects TRBV12-3 or TRBV12-4 to TRBJ1-4; D ambiguous. There are 14 residues in the CDR3. V was clipped by 5 bases and J by 0 bases, with 7 bases between them. CDR3 region: CASSGTTTNEKLFF. The CDR3 DNA sequence: TGTGCCAGCAGTGGTACCACAACTAATGAAAAACTGTTTTTT.

V usage is TRBV7-9 and J usage is TRBJ2-7; D remains unclear. With 3 bases removed from V and 6 bases from J, the gap between germline ends came to 15 bases. Germline values: CDR1 SEHNR, CDR2 FQNEAQ (reference sequence). The CDR3 has 14 amino acids. The CDR3 protein is CASSFGSPASEQYF. DNA of the CDR3: TGTGCCAGCAGCTTCGGTTCGCCGGCGAGCGAGCAGTACTTC. Supplemented by reference TRBV7-9 and TRBJ2-7, the full variable domain reads DTGVSQNPRHKITKRGQNVTFRCDPISEHNRLYWYRQTLGQGPEFLTYFQNEAQLEKSRLLSDRFSAERPKGSFSTLEIQRTEQGDSAMYLCASSFGSPASEQYFGPGTRLTVT.